This T cell receptor beta chain was recovered during a study of blood T cell repertoires in COVID-19 (dated by TCRdb to 2019 to 2021). Notes on the research overall: Samples from collaborators originated in the United States, Italy and Spain and spanned both the acute and convalescent phases of COVID-19. The prospective study material was composed of cDNA or gDNA derived from T cells, B-cell-depleted T cells, or PBMCs. The dataset comprised deeply sampled blood TCRbeta repertoires from subjects exposed to, actively infected with, or recovered from COVID-19. The repertoires were made available in a free public database intended to serve as a resource for research on the immune response to SARS-CoV-2. Samples came from the ongoing ImmuneRACE study (first 160 participants) plus 1,254 subjects from 6 global collaborators. Nearly every sample came with metadata listing a de-identified subject ID, COVID-19 status, age in years and sex. HLA class I and class II types, where available, came from metadata supplied by the sample provider rather than from assay-based typing. The study at large found these results: How much clinical and demographic metadata was included differed by source and by participant, and the metadata was provided uncurated.

As to this clone: Its specific antigen is unknown. Per-base quality was not reported, and no clone a single base away is much larger than it.

One collaborating source in Seattle enrolled patients while the patients were actively infected and followed the patients over time throughout the course of disease. Each collaborating institution followed its own protocols to collect whole blood in K2EDTA tubes. For TCRbeta analysis, collaborator samples were shipped as frozen whole blood, as isolated PBMCs, or as DNA extracted from either sample type. The immunoSEQ Assay, a bias-controlled multiplex PCR, was used to amplify TCRbeta CDR3 regions from genomic DNA. Regarding the original processing steps: The number of nucleated cells in each sample was estimated by amplification of reference gene primers within the assay. To quantify the absolute abundance of each unique TCRbeta CDR3 rearrangement, sequence reads were collapsed and filtered. For each sample, productive Simpson clonality was calculated by taking the square root of Simpson's diversity index across productive rearrangements. Entries here come from immuneACCESS through TCRdb and include only in-frame sequences with V and J called. Some clones fail to appear in such tables; in the studies checked, an unresolved V gene covers under half of the shortfall, and the cause of the remainder is unknown. That table gives V, J and clone size, and the DNA gave D and trimming. This sample holds roughly 280,000 clones; around nine tenths were observed only once. The ten most abundant clones make up roughly 5.6% of the sample.

The germline V and J ends show losses of 2 bases and 4 bases respectively, and no gene match explains 4 bases of the junction. The CDR3 has 15 amino acids, counting the end cysteine and phenylalanine. Solely the CDR3 DNA is kept, with 45 bases framed from the first base. The germline V gene sets CDR1 to SGHDT and CDR2 to YYEEEE. The receptor chain draws on TRBV5-6 and TRBJ2-2; 8 middle bases align to TRBD1. The clonotype was recovered from a woman aged 55-70 years with COVID-19, enrolled during active disease. The sequencing sample was made of peripheral blood. The CDR3 sequence is CASSLDRGGTGELFF. The base sequence is TGTGCCAGCAGCTTAGACAGGGGAGGCACCGGGGAGCTGTTTTTT.